This passage covers 7 T cell receptor beta chains from one sample sequenced in a study of blood T cell repertoires in COVID-19. Clones were read by immunoSEQ multiplex PCR, and TCRdb kept only the in-frame ones, dropping some. The sample comprises hundreds of thousands of clones, 70% to 90% of which are singletons, and approximately 9.8% rests with the top ten. The sample was PBMCs or T cells enriched from blood (not recorded which). The receptors were gathered from a middle-aged woman who had recovered from COVID-19.

The chain joins TRBV29-1 to TRBJ2-3, with 11 bases matching TRBD2. CDR3 length equals 14 residues. J was trimmed by 5 bases and V by 2 bases; bases with no gene match: 3. Germline V gene data show CDR1 as SQVTM and CDR2 as ANQGSEA. The CDR3, as DNA: TGCAGCGTTGAAACTAGCGGGGGAGGAGATACGCAGTATTTT. This translates into CSVETSGGGDTQYF.

V usage is TRBV3-1 (or the pseudogene TRBV3-2) and J usage is TRBJ1-5, with TRBD1 as a possible D gene (6 bases). The CDR3 has 19 amino acids. Trimming took 4 bases from V and 2 from J, leaving 24 bases between them. Germline values: CDR1 LGHDT, CDR2 YNNKEL (reference sequence). CDR3 DNA sequence: TGTGCCAGCAGCCCCCCGAAGGACAGTAAAGAGAAGGGCAATCAGCCCCAGCATTTT. It codes for CASSPPKDSKEKGNQPQHF.

The V call is TRBV4-3, the J call TRBJ1-2, with D unresolved. Trimming stripped 0 bases from V and 4 bases from J, with 15 bases between. Germline CDR1 is LGHNA and CDR2 is YSLEER. The CDR3 runs to 16 residues. The CDR3 DNA reads TGCGCCAGCAGCCAAGATTTAGATGCGTCGGTCTATGGCTACACCTTC. It encodes CASSQDLDASVYGYTF.

V gene TRBV2 combines with J gene TRBJ1-2; 7 bases are a match to TRBD1. This CDR3 contains 16 residues. V gave up 0 bases and J gave up 5 bases; unmatched junction bases: 9. Germline loops: CDR1 SNHLY, CDR2 FYNNEI. The CDR3 coding sequence is TGTGCCAGCAGTGAAGCTCGAACAGGGGACCGATATGGCTACACCTTC. Protein sequence: CASSEARTGDRYGYTF.

This clone occurred once. This chain uses TRBV2 with TRBJ1-2; 7 bases align to TRBD1. The CDR3 length is 15 residues. Looked up from germline, CDR1 is SNHLY and CDR2 is FYNNEI. J lost 6 bases, V lost 11 bases, and 18 bases had no gene match. CDR3 sequence reads: CASSGTGTALNGYTF. The CDR3 DNA sequence: TGTGCCTCTAGCGGGACCGGGACAGCCCTTAATGGCTACACCTTC.

The chain combines TRBV7-9 with TRBJ2-5; 7 bases map to TRBD1. V was pared by 4 bases and J by 2 bases, with 13 bases of the junction left unmatched. The CDR3 extends over 17 amino acids. CDR1 is SEHNR, CDR2 FQNEAQ, per germline (reference sequence). CDR3 loop: CASSSKDLTGPQETQYF. The CDR3 bases are TGTGCCAGCAGCTCCAAGGACCTGACAGGGCCTCAAGAGACCCAGTACTTC.

The V and J genes are TRBV28 and TRBJ2-4, with 11 bases matching TRBD2. This CDR3 region has 17 residues. CDR1 and CDR2 from the germline V gene are MDHEN and SYDVKM. V trimming: 6 bases; J trimming: 0 bases; junction bases outside the gene matches: 7. Here the CDR3 reads CASRPATSGGAKNIQYF. The CDR3 DNA sequence: TGTGCCAGCAGACCCGCTACTAGCGGGGGAGCCAAAAACATTCAGTACTTC.